This paragraph covers one TCR beta chain sequence. No antigen is known for it. CDR3 size: 15 residues. V was clipped by 3 bases and J by 6 bases; unmatched bases: 7. Germline CDR1 is MDHEN and CDR2 is SYDVKM. A multiplex PCR was run with 60 Vbeta primers and 13 Jbeta primers. Clones were read by immunoSEQ multiplex PCR, and TCRdb kept only the in-frame ones, dropping some. The table includes about 160,000 clones, 80% to 90% detected once. The sample belongs to a study of cytomegalovirus exposure and HLA in healthy donors. Overall study findings and caveats: Accounts indicate the classifier identified cytomegalovirus status with strong specificity and sensitivity. A few V segments could not be told apart, such as TRBV6-2 and TRBV6-3, and were left out.

The sample consisted of PBMCs. The rearrangement links TRBV28 to TRBJ1-5; 8 bases fit TRBD1. The receptor was isolated from a man between 50 and 59 years old in good health and CMV-seropositive. Written as DNA, the CDR3 is TGTGCCAGCAGTTTGGAGCAGGGGGCCGGTCAGCCCCAGCATTTT. Translating gives CASSLEQGAGQPQHF.